The 19 T cell receptor beta chains below were found in one sample sequenced in a study of blood T cell repertoires in COVID-19. Assay used: immunoSEQ multiplex PCR; TCRdb lists only in-frame clones, some missing. This sample has roughly 98,000 clones; over 75% occur once, and the top ten carry 13%. The specimen sequenced was peripheral blood. These receptors all stem from a human donor in a cohort sampled during active COVID-19.

This chain joins TRBV6-5 and TRBJ1-5; TRBD1 aligns across 8 bases. The CDR3 runs 15 residues. Germline lookup yields CDR1 MNHEY and CDR2 SVGAGI. Losses at the gene ends were 5 bases for V and 4 bases for J; bases not matched to a gene: 7. CDR3 nucleotides: TGTGCCAGCAGTCGCGGGGACAGGACGAATCAGCCCCAGCATTTT. Its protein is CASSRGDRTNQPQHF.

This rearrangement joins TRBV11-2 to TRBJ2-3, with a possible D match to TRBD2 (5 bases). Trimming pared 5 bases from V and 3 bases from J, leaving 18 bases between. In germline, CDR1 is SGHAT, CDR2 FQNNGV. This CDR3 is 16 amino acids long. The CDR3 here is CASSARTDLGTDTQYF. As DNA, the CDR3 is TGTGCCAGCAGCGCCCGGACGGACTTGGGGACAGATACGCAGTATTTT.

The V and J genes are TRBV28 and TRBJ1-4; D is undetermined. Trimming pared 3 bases from V and 4 bases from J, leaving 18 bases between. The CDR3 spans 17 residues. The germline V gene has CDR1 MDHEN and CDR2 SYDVKM. In DNA, the CDR3 is TGTGCCAGCAGTTTGGCGGGCAGGATAGACCTTAATGAAAAACTGTTTTTT. It yields the protein CASSLAGRIDLNEKLFF.

In its sample, this clone was seen a few times. The chain has TRBV30 and TRBJ1-6; D remains ambiguous. The CDR3 totals 12 residues. CDR1 is GTSNPN and CDR2 is SVGIG in the germline V gene (reference sequence). V was pared by 4 bases and J by 4 bases, with 5 bases between. CDR3 in amino acids: CAWTDYNSPLHF. CDR3 coding DNA: TGTGCCTGGACAGATTATAATTCACCCCTCCACTTT.

The V and J genes are TRBV5-1 and TRBJ1-2; TRBD1 matches 8 bases. The J segment lost 3 bases and the V segment lost 3 bases, leaving 10 bases of the junction unmatched. This CDR3 contains 16 residues. The V gene's germline CDR1 is SGHRS and CDR2 YFSETQ. CDR3: CASSSRFRGLDYGYTF. The CDR3 DNA reads as TGCGCCAGCAGCTCCCGTTTCAGGGGGCTCGACTATGGCTACACCTTC.

The chain carries TRBV6-1 and TRBJ2-2; 7 bases match TRBD1. V trimming: 3 bases; J trimming: 3 bases; junction bases outside the gene matches: 13. This CDR3 spans 18 amino acids. The germline CDR1 and CDR2 sequences are MNHNS and SASEGT. This CDR3 is CASSEGDRVRAYTGELFF. CDR3 in DNA: TGTGCCAGCAGTGAGGGAGACAGGGTCCGGGCCTACACCGGGGAGCTGTTTTTT.

This rearrangement joins TRBV6-4 to TRBJ2-2; tentatively, D is TRBD1 (6 bases). Germline CDR1 is MRHNA and CDR2 is SNTAGT. V dropped 8 bases and J dropped 5 bases, with 15 bases sitting between them. The CDR3 covers 14 residues. The CDR3 region has the DNA TGTGCCAGCCGTCCAGGGACATTTACCGGGGAGCTGTTTTTT. This encodes CASRPGTFTGELFF.

On this clone itself: One end of the junction does not line up with germline, which may come from a read error. The rearrangement links TRBV6-1 to TRBJ2-7, with 9 bases identical to TRBD1. The germline CDR1 and CDR2 sequences are MNHNS and SASEGT. The CDR3 has 20 amino acids. CDR3: CASREGYPLLIGTGNYEQYF. The CDR3, as DNA: TGTGCCAGCAGGGAAGGATACCCGCTATTAATTGGGACAGGGAATTACGAGCAGTACTTC.

This clone was observed a handful of times. The genes are TRBV7-3 and TRBJ1-1, with 7 bases lining up with TRBD1. CDR3 length: 12 residues. From germline, CDR1 is SGHTA and CDR2 FQGTGA. V dropped 10 bases and J dropped 3; count of bases not matched to a gene: 5. CDR3 residues: CAIIQGYTEAFF. The CDR3 DNA reads TGTGCCATAATACAGGGGTACACTGAAGCTTTCTTT.

This chain uses TRBV5-1 with TRBJ2-7; 11 bases match TRBD2. This CDR3 has 18 residues. J was trimmed by 5 bases and V by 3 bases; bases with no gene match: 16. The germline gives CDR1 SGHRS, CDR2 YFSETQ. The CDR3 reads CASSSVKIAGGPVDEQYF. Here the CDR3 DNA reads TGCGCCAGCAGCTCGGTAAAAATAGCGGGGGGGCCTGTGGACGAGCAGTACTTC.

The gene calls are TRBV5-6 and TRBJ1-4; D is uncertain. Germline V gives CDR1 SGHDT, CDR2 YYEEEE. Trimming removed 2 bases at V and 7 bases at J, with 15 bases between. The CDR3 sequence is 15 residues long. CDR3 region: CASSLQTGFFEKLFF. CDR3 coding DNA: TGTGCCAGCAGCTTACAGACGGGGTTTTTTGAAAAACTGTTTTTT.

This rearrangement joins TRBV7-3 to TRBJ2-6; D is unresolved. CDR3 length: 16 residues. From germline, CDR1 is SGHTA and CDR2 FQGTGA. Trimming stripped 2 bases from V and 0 bases from J, with 8 bases between. The CDR3 bases are TGTGCCAGCAGCTTAGTTGCGCGCTCTGGGGCCAACGTCCTGACTTTC. As protein: CASSLVARSGANVLTF.

This rearrangement joins TRBV11-2 to TRBJ2-3; 7 bases agree with TRBD2. The CDR3 runs to 15 residues. V gave up 6 bases and J gave up 4 bases; unmatched junction bases: 10. Germline V gives CDR1 SGHAT, CDR2 FQNNGV. The DNA of the CDR3 is TGTGCCAGCAGTCCAACTAGCGCTGGCGCAGATACGCAGTATTTT. Its protein is CASSPTSAGADTQYF. The full variable domain, rest sourced from reference TRBV11-2 and TRBJ2-3, is EAGVAQSPRYKIIEKRQSVAFWCNPISGHATLYWYQQILGQGPKLLIQFQNNGVVDDSQLPKDRFSAERLKGVDSTLKIQPAKLEDSAVYLCASSPTSAGADTQYFGPGTRLTVL.

The chain employs TRBV5-8 and TRBJ1-1, with D uncertain. The germline V gene encodes CDR1 SGHTS and CDR2 YDEGEE. This CDR3 spans 13 amino acids. V was cut by 4 bases and J by 0 bases, with 7 bases left in between. The chain's CDR3 is CASSPRMNTEAFF. The CDR3 DNA sequence: TGTGCCAGCAGCCCTAGAATGAACACTGAAGCTTTCTTT.

The J gene is TRBJ2-1, the V gene TRBV13; possibly TRBD1 for D (6 bases). This CDR3 is built from 14 residues. CDR1 and CDR2 from the germline V gene are PRHDT and FYEKMQ (reference sequence). The V end lost 5 bases, the J end lost 4 bases, and 12 bases lay between the germline ends. The CDR3 region has the DNA TGTGCCAGCAGCCCTCGGACAGTTTACAATGAGCAGTTCTTC. Protein: CASSPRTVYNEQFF.

This sequence joins TRBV2 and TRBJ2-3; D call uncertain. The germline gives CDR1 SNHLY, CDR2 FYNNEI. The CDR3 extends over 13 amino acids. Trimming took off 4 bases at V and 6 bases at J, with 11 bases between the two ends. The CDR3 loop is CASSGAESDTQYF. The CDR3 DNA reads TGTGCCAGCAGTGGGGCTGAGTCCGATACGCAGTATTTT. Using reference TRBV2 and TRBJ2-3 for the parts outside the CDR3, the full variable domain is EPEVTQTPSHQVTQMGQEVILRCVPISNHLYFYWYRQILGQKVEFLVSFYNNEISEKSEIFDDQFSVERPDGSNFTLKIRSTKLEDSAMYFCASSGAESDTQYFGPGTRLTVL.

The V and J genes are TRBV7-9 and TRBJ2-5, with D tentatively TRBD2 (6 bases). The CDR3 runs 18 residues. The V end was cut by 4 bases, the J end by 5 bases, with 26 bases between. Germline V lookup: CDR1 SEHNR, CDR2 FQNEAQ (reference sequence). This chain's CDR3 is CASSSRSSGPPRGETQYF. The CDR3 nucleotides are TGTGCCAGCAGCTCCCGATCGAGCGGGCCCCCTCGAGGGGAGACCCAGTACTTC.

The chain links TRBV18 to TRBJ1-2, with unresolved D. Germline CDR1 reads KGHSH; CDR2 reads LQKENI. The CDR3 spans 15 residues. V shed 3 bases and J shed 0 bases, with 11 bases lying between them. CDR3 region: CASSPLDKTNYGYTF. CDR3 coding DNA: TGTGCCAGCTCACCCCTTGACAAAACTAACTATGGCTACACCTTC. The full variable domain, with the rest looked up from reference TRBV18 and TRBJ1-2, is NAGVMQNPRHLVRRRGQEARLRCSPMKGHSHVYWYRQLPEEGLKFMVYLQKENIIDESGMPKERFSAEFPKEGPSILRIQQVVRGDSAAYFCASSPLDKTNYGYTFGSGTRLTVV.

The chain combines TRBV6-5 with TRBJ1-2; no definite D call. The length of the CDR3 is 13 residues. Trimming took 8 bases from V and 2 from J, leaving 12 bases between them. Germline CDR1 is MNHEY and CDR2 is SVGAGI. This CDR3 reads CASGERINYGYTF. Here the CDR3 DNA reads TGTGCCAGCGGGGAGCGGATAAACTATGGCTACACCTTC.